Shown below are 23 T cell receptor beta chains from a single sample sequenced in a study of blood T cells in healthy people across ages. Next came a second PCR, run for about 7 to 12 cycles, which used a sample-barcoded 5' primer along with a J-beta primer mix. Each CDR3 protein is one row after TCRdb ran MiXCR on the 5' RACE reads. The table includes 450,000 to 700,000 distinct CDR3 sequences, roughly a quarter detected once. The source material was blood. The receptors stem from a woman in her 70s in good health.

This clonotype occurred a few times. The chain couples TRBV25-1 to TRBJ2-5, with 8 positions matching TRBD2. The J call is uncertain, as TRBJ2-1 better fits the DNA end. Germline CDR1 and CDR2: MGHDK and SYGVNS. The CDR3 contains 14 residues. The CDR3 nucleotides are TGTGCCAGCAGTGGACAGCGGGGGTACAATGAGCAGTTCTTC. Protein product: CASSGQRGYNEQFF.

V and J are TRBV4-1 and TRBJ2-1; D unresolved. The V gene lost 0 bases and the J gene lost 0 bases, with 12 bases spanning the gap. The length of the CDR3 is 17 residues. The germline CDR1 and CDR2 sequences are MGHRA and YSYEKL. The CDR3 DNA reads TGCGCCAGCAGCCAAGAGAAGGCCGCTAGCTCCTACAATGAGCAGTTCTTC. Its protein product is CASSQEKAASSYNEQFF.

As for this clonotype: Mismatch with germline at one junction end may stem from a read error. The J gene is TRBJ1-1, the V gene TRBV18; the D is unclear. CDR3 size: 14 residues. Germline V CDR1 and CDR2: KGHSH, LQKENI. DNA of the CDR3: TGTGCCGGCTCACCAGAGAGGATAAACACTGAAGCTTTCTTT. Residues: CAGSPERINTEAFF. Full variable domain (missing parts from reference TRBV18 and TRBJ1-1): NAGVMQNPRHLVRRRGQEARLRCSPMKGHSHVYWYRQLPEEGLKFMVYLQKENIIDESGMPKERFSAEFPKEGPSILRIQQVVRGDSAAYFCAGSPERINTEAFFGQGTRLTVV.

This clonotype occurred many times. J is TRBJ2-5 and V is TRBV6-1; the D call may be TRBD1 or TRBD2 (6 bases each). The CDR3 contains 14 residues. Trimming took 8 bases from V and 3 from J, leaving 16 bases between them. CDR1 is MNHNS and CDR2 is SASEGT in the germline V gene. The CDR3 nucleotides are TGTGCCAGCTCCTCGGGGGCTACTAAAGAGACCCAGTACTTC. Its translation: CASSSGATKETQYF.

The gene calls are TRBV4-3 and TRBJ1-4, with TRBD1 identical over 8 bases. This CDR3 contains 18 residues. The V gene end was trimmed by 5 bases and the J gene end by 7 bases; junction bases not matched to a gene: 18. The germline gives CDR1 LGHNA, CDR2 YSLEER. CDR3 bases: TGCGCCAGCAGCTTAGAGGGGGGCCAGGGGGCTGGTGGTGAAAAACTGTTTTTT. Translating gives CASSLEGGQGAGGEKLFF.

V usage is TRBV19 and J usage is TRBJ2-5; 9 nucleotides match TRBD1. Gene TRBJ2-1 matches the end of the DNA better, so the J call may be wrong. The CDR3 is made up of 13 amino acids. Germline V gene lookup returns CDR1 LNHDA and CDR2 SQIVND (reference sequence). The CDR3: CAVGTGPPAEQFF. The CDR3 DNA reads as TGTGCCGTGGGGACAGGGCCGCCAGCGGAGCAGTTCTTC.

For this clonotype: Germline and junction disagree at one end, which may indicate a read error. The V and J genes are TRBV7-8 and TRBJ1-3; unclear D gene. The CDR3 is 15 residues long. The germline V gene has CDR1 SGHVS and CDR2 FQNEAQ. The CDR3 DNA is TGTGCCAGCAGACCATGGATCACAGCGTCTGACACCATATGTTTT. It specifies CASRPWITASDTICF.

The rearrangement uses TRBV29-1 and TRBJ1-2; D is unclear. V was trimmed by 6 bases and J by 3 bases, leaving 14 bases between them. The CDR3 contains 13 residues. The germline V gene encodes CDR1 SQVTM and CDR2 ANQGSEA. CDR3 sequence (DNA): TGCAGCGTAACCAAGGGCCACGACTATGGCTACACCTTC. Its protein product is CSVTKGHDYGYTF. The whole variable domain, filled in from reference TRBV29-1 and TRBJ1-2, reads SAVISQKPSRDICQRGTSLTIQCQVDSQVTMMFWYRQQPGQSLTLIATANQGSEATYESGFVIDKFPISRPNLTFSTLTVSNMSPEDSSIYLCSVTKGHDYGYTFGSGTRLTVV.

This clonotype was counted ten times or more. J is TRBJ2-5 and V is TRBV9; D may correspond to TRBD1 or TRBD2 (5 bases each). Looked up from germline, CDR1 is SGDLS and CDR2 is YYNGEE. CDR3 size: 14 residues. V lost 0 bases to trimming and J lost 1 base, with 7 bases between them. The CDR3 loop is CASSVGGVQETQYF. As DNA, the CDR3 is TGTGCCAGCAGCGTAGGAGGGGTCCAAGAGACCCAGTACTTC.

The chain carries TRBV20-1 and TRBJ2-3, with 7 bases lining up with TRBD1. The CDR3 is 13 residues long. Looked up from germline, CDR1 is DFQATT and CDR2 is SNEGSKA (reference sequence). V lost 3 bases and J lost 4; bases outside the gene matches: 4. The CDR3 DNA reads as TGCAGTGCTAGTAGACAGGGCGCAGATACGCAGTATTTT. It yields the protein CSASRQGADTQYF.

The CDR3 sequence is CATSGGGQAQETQYF. Here the CDR3 DNA reads TGTGCCACCAGTGGCGGGGGACAGGCTCAAGAGACCCAGTACTTC. The chain employs TRBV24-1 and TRBJ2-5; D may be TRBD1 (8 bases). This CDR3 spans 15 amino acids. Germline V gene sequence: CDR1 KGHDR, CDR2 SFDVKD. Trimming took 5 bases from V and 2 from J, leaving 14 bases between them.

This clonotype showed up many times. This rearrangement joins TRBV4-3 to TRBJ2-5; D is unclear. Trimming shortened V by 1 base and J by 7 bases, and 10 bases separated the two germline ends. The length of the CDR3 is 13 residues. Germline values: CDR1 LGHNA, CDR2 YSLEER. For the CDR3, the DNA is TGCGCCAGCAGCCAAGGGCAGGACCGGACCCAGTACTTC. Residues: CASSQGQDRTQYF.

The chain is built from TRBV4-3 and TRBJ1-3; 8 nucleotides align to TRBD1. After removal of 3 bases from V and 9 bases from J, the junction contained 13 bases not matched to a gene. Germline lookup yields CDR1 LGHNA and CDR2 YSLEER. CDR3 length: 16 residues. Here the CDR3 DNA reads TGCGCCAGCAGCCAGGCGACGACAGGGGTGGCGGTCACCATATATTTT. Protein sequence: CASSQATTGVAVTIYF.

The chain combines TRBV20-1 with TRBJ2-7, with 9 bases identical to TRBD2. CDR1 and CDR2 from the germline V gene are DFQATT and SNEGSKA (reference sequence). The J segment lost 2 bases and the V segment lost 0 bases, leaving 11 bases of the junction unmatched. The CDR3 extends over 17 amino acids. The CDR3 is CSARDRIAGAITYEQYF. As DNA, the CDR3 is TGCAGTGCTAGAGATCGGATAGCGGGGGCGATCACCTACGAGCAGTACTTC.

The chain uses TRBV6-2 or TRBV6-3 and TRBJ2-1, with 10 positions matching TRBD2. Trimming at V came to 8 bases and at J to 1 base, leaving 14 bases not matched to a gene. Germline lookup yields CDR1 MNHEY and CDR2 SVGEGT. CDR3 size: 18 residues. CDR3 region: CASYRGPSSGGSYNEQFF. The CDR3 nucleotides are TGTGCCAGCTATCGAGGCCCTTCTAGCGGGGGATCCTACAATGAGCAGTTCTTC.

Notes on this clonotype: A junction boundary mismatches the germline segment, possibly from a read error. The V gene is TRBV14, the J gene TRBJ2-6, with a tentative D call TRBD1 (5 bases). The length of the CDR3 is 13 residues. Germline-derived CDR1 and CDR2 are SGHDN and FVKESK. The CDR3 sequence is CASSGSGANVRTF. CDR3 coding DNA: TGTGCCAGCAGCGGTTCTGGGGCCAACGTCCGGACTTTC.

The chain combines TRBV29-1 with TRBJ1-2; no clear D. Germline V gene sequence: CDR1 SQVTM, CDR2 ANQGSEA. There are 11 residues in the CDR3. Trimming pared 7 bases from V and 2 bases from J, leaving 8 bases between. The DNA of the CDR3 is TGCAGCGGAGGTTTCAACTATGGCTACACCTTC. Its protein is CSGGFNYGYTF. Drawing the rest from reference TRBV29-1 and TRBJ1-2, the complete variable domain is SAVISQKPSRDICQRGTSLTIQCQVDSQVTMMFWYRQQPGQSLTLIATANQGSEATYESGFVIDKFPISRPNLTFSTLTVSNMSPEDSSIYLCSGGFNYGYTFGSGTRLTVV.

Only a few counts were recorded for this clonotype. The V call is TRBV9, the J call TRBJ1-4, with TRBD1 matching over 7 bases. The CDR3 runs to 16 residues. Per germline, CDR1 SGDLS and CDR2 YYNGEE. The ends lost 4 bases at V and 4 bases at J; junction bases unmatched: 10. Written as DNA, the CDR3 is TGTGCCAGCAGCCCCTCAAGGGACAGTTATAATGAAAAACTGTTTTTT. Amino acids: CASSPSRDSYNEKLFF.

This clonotype has more than one count but fewer than ten. The final CDR3 position lacks the conserved phenylalanine or tryptophan, pointing to a likely read error. This chain joins TRBV5-1 and TRBJ2-5, with D perhaps matching TRBD2 (5 bases). Trimming took 2 bases from V and 2 from J, leaving 10 bases between them. Germline V CDR1 and CDR2: SGHRS, YFSETQ. This CDR3 has 14 residues. The CDR3 is CASSFLASQETQYL. CDR3 bases: TGCGCCAGCAGCTTCCTAGCCTCTCAAGAGACCCAGTACCTC.

The chain carries TRBV7-2 and TRBJ2-3; 7 bases are a match to TRBD2. With V trimmed by 5 bases and J by 5 bases, 13 bases remained unmatched. CDR1 and CDR2 (germline): SGHTA, FQGNSA. CDR3 length: 16 amino acids. The CDR3, as DNA: TGTGCCAGCAGCCCCTCGCGGGAGATCTTGGGAGATACGCAGTATTTT. As protein: CASSPSREILGDTQYF. Based on the CDR3 plus reference TRBV7-2 and TRBJ2-3, the full variable domain is GAGVSQSPSNKVTEKGKDVELRCDPISGHTALYWYRQSLGQGLEFLIYFQGNSAPDKSGLPSDRFSAERTGGSVSTLTIQRTQQEDSAVYLCASSPSREILGDTQYFGPGTRLTVL.

This clonotype was recorded at least ten times. V is TRBV6-5 and J is TRBJ2-5; the match to TRBD2 covers 14 bases. The CDR3 runs to 16 residues. With 0 bases clipped from V and 3 bases from J, the junction kept 0 bases outside the gene matches. Germline V gene data show CDR1 as MNHEY and CDR2 as SVGAGI. The CDR3 DNA reads as TGTGCCAGCAGTTACTCGGGACTAGCGGGGGAAGAGACCCAGTACTTC. Translation gives CASSYSGLAGEETQYF.

This clonotype was seen just once. The chain recombines TRBV10-3 with TRBJ2-5, with D perhaps being TRBD1 or TRBD2 (5 bases each). Germline V CDR1 and CDR2: ENHRY, SYGVKD. V was pared by 6 bases and J by 5 bases, with 13 bases between. This CDR3 is built from 13 residues. The CDR3 bases are TGTGCCATCAGCCCCGGGGCAACGGAGACCCAGTACTTC. It is translated as CAISPGATETQYF.

This clonotype showed up many times. The gene calls are TRBV29-1 and TRBJ1-2, with a possible D match to TRBD1 (5 bases). Trimming shortened V by 1 base and J by 3 bases, and 12 bases separated the two germline ends. The CDR3 has 14 amino acids. CDR1 is SQVTM and CDR2 is ANQGSEA in the germline V gene. CDR3 sequence: CSVEGAGRDYGYTF. DNA for the CDR3: TGCAGCGTTGAAGGTGCAGGGCGCGACTATGGCTACACCTTC.